These T cell receptor beta chains were read from a single sample in a study of technical replicates of blood from a few donors. The method was immunoSEQ multiplex PCR; TCRdb's version includes in-frame clones alone and lacks a portion of them. The table lists under 75,000 clones, around 93% of them singletons. What was sequenced was PBMCs. Every receptor here comes from a human donor in good health. Some clones in this sample may be carry-over from other donors' samples. Each CDR3 is given with its conserved first and last residue. The D gene is left open where the match is weak. Size is omitted from some rows. Given values are once, few, many or a class for expanded clones.

clone size: once
CDR3 length: 14
V gene: TRBV5-1
D gene: TRBD1
J gene: TRBJ1-2
CDR3 DNA: TGCGCCAGCAGCTTGAAGGACAGGAGCTATGGCTACACCTTC
CDR3 protein: CASSLKDRSYGYTF

clone size: NA
CDR3 length: 13
V gene: TRBV6-5
D gene: NA
J gene: TRBJ1-4
CDR3 DNA: TGTGCCAGCAGTCAGGACTTAATGGGAAAACTGTTTTTT
CDR3 protein: CASSQDLMGKLFF

clone size: once
CDR3 length: 15
V gene: TRBV7-2
D gene: TRBD2
J gene: TRBJ2-3
CDR3 DNA: TGTGCCAGCAGCTTAGGCGGGGGGGGCCGAAATACGCAGTATTTT
CDR3 protein: CASSLGGGGRNTQYF

clone size: NA
CDR3 length: 17
V gene: TRBV7-3
D gene: TRBD2
J gene: TRBJ2-5
CDR3 DNA: TGTGCCAGCAGCTTGACCGGACTAGCGGGAGGGCAAGAGACCCAGTACTTC
CDR3 protein: CASSLTGLAGGQETQYF

clone size: NA
CDR3 length: 17
V gene: TRBV30
D gene: NA
J gene: TRBJ1-6
CDR3 DNA: TGTGCCGGGTCACTGGTTATGGGGAGCTCCTATAATTCACCCCTCCACTTT
CDR3 protein: CAGSLVMGSSYNSPLHF

clone size: NA
CDR3 length: 13
V gene: TRBV5-4
D gene: TRBD2
J gene: TRBJ2-3
CDR3 DNA: TGTGCCAGCAGCCCTACTAGCGCGGATACGCAGTATTTT
CDR3 protein: CASSPTSADTQYF

clone size: NA
CDR3 length: 16
V gene: TRBV6-6
D gene: TRBD1
J gene: TRBJ1-5
CDR3 DNA: TGTGCCAGACGAGCCCCCGAGACAGGGTCCGCTCAGCCCCAGCATTTT
CDR3 protein: CARRAPETGSAQPQHF

clone size: NA
CDR3 length: 15
V gene: TRBV5-4
D gene: TRBD2
J gene: TRBJ2-1
CDR3 DNA: TGTGCCAGCACCTGGGGCGGGAGTTCCTACAATGAGCAGTTCTTC
CDR3 protein: CASTWGGSSYNEQFF

clone size: NA
CDR3 length: 12
V gene: TRBV29-1
D gene: TRBD1
J gene: TRBJ1-2
CDR3 DNA: TGCAGCGCCGGACAGGGGGTAGGTGGCTACACCTTC
CDR3 protein: CSAGQGVGGYTF

clone size: NA
CDR3 length: 17
V gene: TRBV9
D gene: TRBD2
J gene: TRBJ2-1
CDR3 DNA: TGTGCCAGCAGCGTGACTAGCGGGATTATCTCCTACAATGAGCAGTTCTTC
CDR3 protein: CASSVTSGIISYNEQFF

clone size: NA
CDR3 length: 18
V gene: TRBV9
D gene: TRBD2
J gene: TRBJ2-2
CDR3 DNA: TGTGCCAGCAGTGCGCCGCACTTAGCGGGAGTTAACACCGGGGAGCTGTTTTTT
CDR3 protein: CASSAPHLAGVNTGELFF

clone size: NA
CDR3 length: 14
V gene: TRBV6-5
D gene: NA
J gene: TRBJ1-4
CDR3 DNA: TGTGCCAGCAGTCCGGAACAGGGACGGGAAAAACTGTTTTTT
CDR3 protein: CASSPEQGREKLFF

clone size: NA
CDR3 length: 14
V gene: TRBV6-5
D gene: NA
J gene: TRBJ2-1
CDR3 DNA: TGTGCCAGCAAACGGGGGTGGACCTACAATGAGCAGTTCTTC
CDR3 protein: CASKRGWTYNEQFF

clone size: NA
CDR3 length: 17
V gene: TRBV6-4
D gene: TRBD2
J gene: TRBJ2-5
CDR3 DNA: TGTGCCAGCAGTGACCAGCGGGAAGGGACTACCAAAGAGACCCAGTACTTC
CDR3 protein: CASSDQREGTTKETQYF

clone size: NA
CDR3 length: 16
V gene: TRBV7-9
D gene: NA
J gene: TRBJ1-3
CDR3 DNA: TGTGCCAGCAGCTTAGAGGCGGGACTCTCTGGAAACACCATATATTTT
CDR3 protein: CASSLEAGLSGNTIYF

clone size: NA
CDR3 length: 16
V gene: TRBV7-8
D gene: TRBD1
J gene: TRBJ1-1
CDR3 DNA: TGTGCCAGCAAAGAGATGGGGACAGGAAGGAACACTGAAGCTTTCTTT
CDR3 protein: CASKEMGTGRNTEAFF

clone size: NA
CDR3 length: 16
V gene: TRBV7-2
D gene: NA
J gene: TRBJ1-1
CDR3 DNA: TGTGCCAGCAGCTTAGAGCAGGGCCTGATGAACACTGAAGCTTTCTTT
CDR3 protein: CASSLEQGLMNTEAFF

clone size: once
CDR3 length: 14
V gene: TRBV6-6
D gene: NA
J gene: TRBJ1-1
CDR3 DNA: TGTGCCAGCAGTCCGGGACAAACGAACACTGAAGCTTTCTTT
CDR3 protein: CASSPGQTNTEAFF

clone size: NA
CDR3 length: 15
V gene: TRBV7-9
D gene: TRBD2
J gene: TRBJ2-3
CDR3 DNA: TGTGCCAGCAGCTTAGTCTCCGGGGCGGGAGGTACGCAGTATTTT
CDR3 protein: CASSLVSGAGGTQYF

clone size: NA
CDR3 length: 15
V gene: TRBV11-1
D gene: NA
J gene: TRBJ2-7
CDR3 DNA: TGTGCCAGCAGCTTGCACCGGGACTTCGCCTACGAGCAGTACTTC
CDR3 protein: CASSLHRDFAYEQYF

clone size: many
CDR3 length: 16
V gene: TRBV7-9
D gene: TRBD1
J gene: TRBJ1-2
CDR3 DNA: TGTGCCAGCAGCCCCGCGGACACAGGGGCCAACTATGGCTACACCTTC
CDR3 protein: CASSPADTGANYGYTF

clone size: NA
CDR3 length: 14
V gene: TRBV7-2
D gene: TRBD2
J gene: TRBJ2-7
CDR3 DNA: TGTGCCAGCACCGCCGGGACTAGCGGGGGGGAGCAGTACTTC
CDR3 protein: CASTAGTSGGEQYF

clone size: NA
CDR3 length: 15
V gene: TRBV6-1
D gene: TRBD2
J gene: TRBJ2-1
CDR3 DNA: TGTGCCAGCAGTTCGAGCGGGGACGCCTACAATGAGCAGTTCTTC
CDR3 protein: CASSSSGDAYNEQFF

clone size: NA
CDR3 length: 18
V gene: TRBV4-3
D gene: TRBD1
J gene: TRBJ1-3
CDR3 DNA: TGCGCCAGCAGCCAAGCCGATACAGGGGGCCACTCTGGAAACACCATATATTTT
CDR3 protein: CASSQADTGGHSGNTIYF

clone size: once
CDR3 length: 13
V gene: TRBV7-9
D gene: NA
J gene: TRBJ2-5
CDR3 DNA: TGTGCCAGCAGCCCCCGGGGTCGGGAGACCCAGTACTTC
CDR3 protein: CASSPRGRETQYF

clone size: NA
CDR3 length: 15
V gene: TRBV7-6
D gene: NA
J gene: TRBJ2-7
CDR3 DNA: TGTGCCAGCAGCCCGGTTGCTGGAGCCCATGGGGAGCAGTACTTC
CDR3 protein: CASSPVAGAHGEQYF

clone size: NA
CDR3 length: 11
V gene: TRBV5-6
D gene: NA
J gene: TRBJ1-2
CDR3 DNA: TGTGCCAGCAGCTACAGCAGGAGCTACACCTTC
CDR3 protein: CASSYSRSYTF

clone size: NA
CDR3 length: 18
V gene: TRBV5-1
D gene: TRBD2
J gene: TRBJ2-6
CDR3 DNA: TGCGCCAGCAGCTCGGGGGGGAGACAGAACTCTGGGGCCAACGTCCTGACTTTC
CDR3 protein: CASSSGGRQNSGANVLTF

clone size: NA
CDR3 length: 15
V gene: TRBV9
D gene: NA
J gene: TRBJ2-3
CDR3 DNA: TGTGCCAGCAGCGTAGAGGGGGGGGCGAAGGATACGCAGTATTTT
CDR3 protein: CASSVEGGAKDTQYF

clone size: NA
CDR3 length: 15
V gene: TRBV5-8
D gene: NA
J gene: TRBJ2-5
CDR3 DNA: TGTGCCAGCAGCTTGGGGCGGACAGCCACAGAGACCCAGTACTTC
CDR3 protein: CASSLGRTATETQYF

clone size: NA
CDR3 length: 15
V gene: TRBV5-1
D gene: TRBD2
J gene: TRBJ2-3
CDR3 DNA: TGCGCCAGCAGCCTAGCGGGGGACCGCACAGATACGCAGTATTTT
CDR3 protein: CASSLAGDRTDTQYF

clone size: NA
CDR3 length: 13
V gene: TRBV30
D gene: NA
J gene: TRBJ1-2
CDR3 DNA: TGTGCCTGGATGCGGGGGGCGCGTAATGGCTACACCTTC
CDR3 protein: CAWMRGARNGYTF